This TCR beta chain stems from a study of PD-1 blockade in classical Hodgkin lymphoma. Overall study results and limits: Individuals who commenced nivolumab within less than 1 year of ASCT were excluded.

Sequencing used immunoSEQ multiplex PCR; TCRdb keeps in-frame clones, though not all of them. The sample yields more than 40,000 clones, about 80% seen once. Time point of the sample: cycle 4 day 1 (C4D1), after more than 5 weeks of nivolumab. Every one of the patients relapsed after autologous stem cell transplantation (brentuximab vedotin exposure was variable). Trimming left V 4 bases short and J 5 bases short, with 14 bases between. The CDR3 consists of 14 residues. In germline, CDR1 is MNHEY, CDR2 SMNVEV (reference sequence). By proportion, this clone is medium-sized. Its antigen is undetermined. The sequence was collected from a human donor with classical Hodgkin lymphoma. The V call is TRBV27, the J call TRBJ2-5; D is tentatively TRBD1 or TRBD2 (5 bases each). The source was peripheral blood mononuclear cells (PBMCs), collected before the fourth cycle of nivolumab. In DNA form, the CDR3 reads TGTGCCAGCAGTTGGGGACCTTTAACTGAGACCCAGTACTTC. It yields the protein CASSWGPLTETQYF.